The 18 T cell receptor beta chains below come from one sample, sequenced in a study of prognosis after radiotherapy for stage I lung cancer. With two-round multiplex PCR, TCR beta CDR3 sequences were amplified from genomic DNA. Round-one PCR had primers specific to each TRBV and TRBJ gene. TCRdb reanalysed the multiplex PCR reads using MiXCR and keeps one entry per CDR3 protein. The table shows approximately 30,000 distinct CDR3 sequences, with roughly two fifths occurring only once. The sample in question was PBMCs, obtained before or after stereotactic body radiation therapy (not recorded which). The source is a donor over 45 with non-small cell lung cancer.

The chain uses TRBV28 and TRBJ1-3, with unresolved D. The germline V gene encodes CDR1 MDHEN and CDR2 SYDVKM. The length of the CDR3 is 15 residues. V was shortened by 8 bases and J by 4 bases, with 18 bases between the two germline ends. CDR3 coding DNA: TGTGCCAGCGGGGTCTTACACACCGGGGGAAACACCATATATTTT. It encodes CASGVLHTGGNTIYF.

This clonotype was detected many times. The genes are TRBV30 and TRBJ2-5, with D perhaps matching TRBD1 (6 bases). The CDR3 contains 14 residues. The V and J ends lost 2 bases and 6 bases respectively, with 16 bases between them. In germline, CDR1 is GTSNPN, CDR2 SVGIG (reference sequence). CDR3 residues: CAWSPKSGVQTQYF. The CDR3 DNA is TGTGCCTGGAGTCCAAAATCAGGGGTGCAGACCCAGTACTTC.

Turning to this clonotype: One end of the junction does not line up with germline, which may come from a read error. In DNA form, the CDR3 reads TGTACCAGCAGTGAAGGGACGGACAACGGGGAGCTGTTTTTT. This encodes CTSSEGTDNGELFF. This chain uses TRBV6-1 with TRBJ2-2; the D gene could be TRBD1 or TRBD2 (5 bases each). The CDR3 runs to 14 residues. Germline CDR1 MNHNS, CDR2 SASEGT.

V gene TRBV4-3 combines with J gene TRBJ1-2; D is uncertain. The CDR3 totals 13 residues. Germline-derived CDR1 and CDR2 are LGHNA and YSLEER. Deletions cut 0 bases from V and 8 bases from J, with 10 bases between. The CDR3 DNA reads TGCGCCAGCAGCCAAGAGACCCTGAGCGGCTACACCTTC. Protein sequence: CASSQETLSGYTF.

In its sample, this clonotype was seen once. The chain links TRBV6-1 to TRBJ2-7; 7 positions match TRBD2. The CDR3 is 12 residues long. Per the germline V gene, CDR1 is MNHNS and CDR2 is SASEGT. J gave up 3 bases and V 11 bases, and 7 bases lay outside the gene matches. The CDR3 region has the DNA TGTGCCTGCGGGGGTTCGGGCTACGAGCAGTACTTC. This translates into CACGGSGYEQYF.

This clonotype was seen at least ten times. The chain recombines TRBV19 with TRBJ1-5; TRBD1 might be the D (5 bases). In germline, CDR1 is LNHDA, CDR2 SQIVND (reference sequence). The CDR3 totals 16 residues. V lost 3 bases and J 2 bases, leaving 14 bases between the germline ends. The CDR3, as DNA: TGTGCCAGTAGTATCTACCAGGGTGTGGGCAATCAGCCCCAGCATTTT. As protein: CASSIYQGVGNQPQHF.

This clonotype showed up just once. The junction differs from germline at one of its ends, possibly a read error. The chain employs TRBV5-5 and TRBJ2-2; a possible D gene is TRBD2 (5 bases). CDR1 and CDR2 (germline): SGHKS, YYEKEE (reference sequence). The CDR3 totals 14 residues. CDR3 DNA sequence: TGTGCCAGCAGCTCCACATGGAACACCGGGGATCTGTTTTTT. This codes for CASSSTWNTGDLFF.

There are many counts of this clonotype. The V call is TRBV19, the J call TRBJ2-3; 13 positions match TRBD2. V trimming: 3 bases; J trimming: 0 bases; junction bases outside the gene matches: 6. CDR1 is LNHDA, CDR2 SQIVND, per germline (reference sequence). The CDR3 has 18 residues. The DNA for the CDR3 is TGTGCCAGTAGTATGACTAGCGGGGGGTCCTCTAGCACAGATACGCAGTATTTT. Its protein product is CASSMTSGGSSSTDTQYF.

This clonotype was observed many times. The genes are TRBV2 and TRBJ1-5; a possible D gene is TRBD1 (5 bases). V lost 2 bases and J lost 6, with 8 bases in between. Germline V lookup: CDR1 SNHLY, CDR2 FYNNEI. The CDR3 runs to 13 residues. The CDR3, as DNA: TGTGCCAGCAGTGAACAGGGCGGTCAGCCCCAGCATTTT. Amino acids: CASSEQGGQPQHF.

This CDR3 is CASSRGGEEQYF. The DNA of the CDR3 is TGTGCCAGCAGCAGGGGTGGGGAGGAGCAGTACTTC. The chain carries TRBV27 and TRBJ2-7, with D perhaps matching TRBD1 (6 bases). CDR1 and CDR2 from the germline V gene are MNHEY and SMNVEV (reference sequence). The CDR3 spans 12 residues. Deletions cut 6 bases from V and 7 bases from J, with 13 bases between.

Turning to this clonotype: The junction does not match germline at one end; this may be a read error. This chain uses TRBV6-1 with TRBJ2-6, with a tentative D call TRBD2 (6 bases). The germline V gene has CDR1 MNHNS and CDR2 SASEGT. The CDR3 is 17 residues long. CDR3 nucleotide sequence: TGTGCCAGCAGTGGGACTATCGGGACGGCTGGGGCCAACTTCCTTACTTTC. This sequence encodes CASSGTIGTAGANFLTF.

This clonotype was seen many times. The chain combines TRBV30 with TRBJ2-2; 9 bases agree with TRBD1. This CDR3 region has 15 residues. Germline V lookup: CDR1 GTSNPN, CDR2 SVGIG (reference sequence). Losses at the gene ends were 0 bases for V and 4 bases for J; bases not matched to a gene: 3. The CDR3: CAWSVRDRATGELFF. The CDR3, as DNA: TGTGCCTGGAGTGTACGGGACAGGGCCACCGGGGAGCTGTTTTTT.

As for this clonotype: This clone may be a read error of a much larger clone one base away. This chain joins TRBV29-1 and TRBJ2-3; TRBD1 matches at 7 bases. The CDR3 runs to 14 residues. Looked up from germline, CDR1 is SQVTM and CDR2 is ANQGSEA. V gave up 4 bases and J gave up 6 bases; unmatched junction bases: 10. Written as DNA, the CDR3 is TGCAGCGTTGGTTGGACAGGCCGATCGGATACGCAGTATTTT. Residues: CSVGWTGRSDTQYF.

By frequency in the sample, this clonotype is medium-sized. V is TRBV11-3 and J is TRBJ1-6; a possible D gene is TRBD1 (5 bases). Looked up from germline, CDR1 is SGHNT and CDR2 is YENEEA. Trimming removed 4 bases at V and 6 bases at J, with 10 bases between. The CDR3 is made up of 14 amino acids. The CDR3: CASSYRDGNSPLHF. The CDR3 nucleotides read TGTGCCAGCAGCTACCGGGACGGTAATTCACCCCTCCACTTT.

This clonotype was recorded at least ten times. A much larger clone is a single base away; this may be a read error. The genes are TRBV7-2 and TRBJ2-2; D is possibly TRBD1 (5 bases). With 4 bases removed from V and 6 bases from J, the gap between germline ends came to 15 bases. The CDR3 length is 15 residues. Germline values: CDR1 SGHTA, CDR2 FQGNSA. CDR3 sequence reads: CASSSRDLGAGELFF. CDR3 DNA: TGTGCCAGCAGCTCCAGGGATTTAGGTGCCGGGGAGCTGTTTTTT.

Details on this clonotype: A much larger clone lies one base from this, so it may be a read error. The rearrangement links TRBV11-3 to TRBJ2-5; perhaps TRBD2 as D (6 bases). The J call may not be correct, given that the DNA end is closer to TRBJ2-1. The CDR3 totals 13 residues. Per the germline V gene, CDR1 is SGHNT and CDR2 is YENEEA. The CDR3 reads CASSLGLYSEQFF. CDR3 nucleotide sequence: TGTGCCAGCAGCCTGGGACTTTACAGTGAGCAGTTCTTC.

This clonotype was found many times. The J gene is TRBJ2-3, the V gene TRBV4-1; 10 nucleotides align to TRBD2. CDR3 length: 18 residues. J lost 6 bases, V lost 1 base, and 13 bases had no gene match. CDR1 is MGHRA and CDR2 is YSYEKL in the germline V gene. The CDR3 nucleotides read TGCGCCAGCAGCCAAGTTTCGTCGCTAGCGGGAGAAGCGGATACGCAGTATTTT. This sequence encodes CASSQVSSLAGEADTQYF.

A single count supports this clonotype. This chain connects TRBV2 to TRBJ2-2; no reliable D call. CDR1 is SNHLY and CDR2 is FYNNEI in the germline V gene. Between the trimmed V and J ends, which lost 4 bases and 3 bases, there was a span of 12 bases. The CDR3 spans 15 residues. The CDR3 DNA is TGTGCCAGCAGTGTAGGCGGAGCCGACACCGGGGAGCTGTTTTTT. Translating it yields CASSVGGADTGELFF.